Listed below are T cell receptor beta chains from one sample, sequenced in a study of CD4 T cells in relation to SARS-CoV-2 and coronaviruses. This table comes from immunoSEQ multiplex PCR, and its TCRdb copy is limited to in-frame clones, with some not included. The profile shows tens of thousands of clones, nearly 85% of them singletons. No antigen has been identified for these receptors. Sequencing was carried out using naive CD4+ T cells from PBMCs, cultured in vitro. These receptors were obtained from an adult with COVID-19. The CDR3 runs from the conserved cysteine through the conserved F or W. A D gene is named only where the DNA matches it firmly. A row's size may be missing; if present it is once, few, many or a size class.

>.|TRBV29-1|TRBJ2-1|.
TGCAGCGTTCTAAGCGGCAGCTCCTACAATGAGCAGTTCTTC
CSVLSGSSYNEQFF
>once|TRBV6-5|TRBJ1-2|TRBD1
TGTGCCAGCAGTCCGGACAGGAATATCCGTAGCTACACCTTC
CASSPDRNIRSYTF
>.|TRBV18|TRBJ2-2|.
TGTGCCAGCTCACCTAAATACCGGACAGCAAACACCGGGGAGCTGTTTTTT
CASSPKYRTANTGELFF
>.|TRBV13|TRBJ1-2|.
TGTGCACAAAGAAGGGCAGGGTCTAGGTATGGCTACACCTTC
CAQRRAGSRYGYTF
>.|TRBV7-9|TRBJ2-3|.
TGTGCCAGCAGCTTAGACATCGGGAAGGGTACAGATACGCAGTATTTT
CASSLDIGKGTDTQYF
>.|TRBV6-1|TRBJ1-5|.
TGTGCCAGCAGTGAAGGTTTGGTCGGGTTAGGTAATCAGCCCCAGCATTTT
CASSEGLVGLGNQPQHF
>.|TRBV28|TRBJ1-4|.
TGTGCCAGCAGTACTGCAGGGCTACCAACTAATGAAAAACTGTTTTTT
CASSTAGLPTNEKLFF
>.|TRBV4-1|TRBJ2-1|TRBD2
TGCGCCAGCAGCCAAGAAACCGGACTAGTTAGAAGCTATGAGCAGTTCTTC
CASSQETGLVRSYEQFF
>.|TRBV3-1/TRBV3-2|TRBJ1-6|.
TGTGCCAGCAGCCAAGCAGTGTCAGATACCTTGGATTCACCCCTCCACTTT
CASSQAVSDTLDSPLHF
>.|TRBV19|TRBJ2-3|TRBD2
TGTGCCAGTAGCCCGAATCGGGGGGGCCGTACAAGAACCGTGATCACGCAGTATTTT
CASSPNRGGRTRTVITQYF
>.|TRBV28|TRBJ1-2|.
TGTGCCAGCAGTTTGACCAATATGGGCTATGGCTACACCTTC
CASSLTNMGYGYTF
>.|TRBV19|TRBJ2-7|.
TGTGCCAGTAGTAGAGAGGGACGGTCCTACGAGCAGTACTTC
CASSREGRSYEQYF
>.|TRBV4-2|TRBJ2-5|TRBD2
TGTGCCAGCAGCCAAGAGCCCCTACGAGTGCCTCGGCGCATACTAGCGGGCCAAGAGACCCAGTACTTC
CASSQEPLRVPRRILAGQETQYF
>.|TRBV11-2|TRBJ1-2|TRBD1
TGTGCCAGCAGCCTGGGGGGGACAGATTATGGCTACACCTTC
CASSLGGTDYGYTF
>.|TRBV5-1|TRBJ2-1|.
TGCGCCAGCACCCCCGGACCTCCCTCAGATGAGCAGTTCTTC
CASTPGPPSDEQFF
>.|TRBV3-1/TRBV3-2|TRBJ2-1|.
TGTGCCAGCAGCCAAGAGTCTGAGCAGTTCTTC
CASSQESEQFF
>.|TRBV27|TRBJ2-3|.
TGTGCCAGCAGTGCTCTCACTGGATACTATGGGTATTTT
CASSALTGYYGYF
>.|TRBV12-3/TRBV12-4|TRBJ2-1|TRBD2
TGTGCCAGCAGCCAGACTAGCGGCGCTGAGCAGTTCTTC
CASSQTSGAEQFF
>.|TRBV19|TRBJ1-5|.
TGTGCCAGTAGCTACCGCGGGGGGCAGCCCCAGCATTTT
CASSYRGGQPQHF
>.|TRBV7-3|TRBJ2-5|.
TGTGCCAGCAGCGATGGGGAGACCCAGTACTTC
CASSDGETQYF
>.|TRBV5-1|TRBJ2-3|.
TGCGCCAGCACCAGGGGGGGGGACACAGATACGCAGTATTTT
CASTRGGDTDTQYF
>once|TRBV6-5|TRBJ1-6|.
TGTGCCAGCAGTTACAAAACAGCCCATTCACCCCTCCACTTT
CASSYKTAHSPLHF
>.|TRBV2|TRBJ1-2|.
TGTGCCAGCAGTGTTGTGGGGGACTATGGCTACACCTTC
CASSVVGDYGYTF
>.|TRBV11-3|TRBJ1-1|.
TGTGCCAGCAGTCAAGGACAAAAAACCCGAGCTTTCTTT
CASSQGQKTRAFF
>.|TRBV3-1/TRBV3-2|TRBJ2-3|TRBD2
TGTGCCAGCAGCCCAAGGCGGGAGTCCGGTACGCAGTATTTT
CASSPRRESGTQYF
>.|TRBV5-1|TRBJ2-3|TRBD1
TGCGCCAGCAGCTGGGGGACAGGGCGGGATACGCAGTATTTT
CASSWGTGRDTQYF
>.|TRBV30|TRBJ1-4|.
TGTGCCTGGAGCGTCAGAACACAAGGAGGAAAACTGTTTTTT
CAWSVRTQGGKLFF
>.|TRBV25-1|TRBJ2-5|.
TGTGCCAGCAGGGCAGCGGGTGCTACTAGGCACCAGTACTTC
CASRAAGATRHQYF
>.|TRBV20-1|TRBJ2-3|.
TGCAGTGCTAGTGAGGCGAAGGCTAGCTGGCTCACAGATACGCAGTATTTT
CSASEAKASWLTDTQYF
>.|TRBV28|TRBJ2-7|TRBD1
TGTGCCAGCAGCCCGGACAGGGGAAGCTCCTACGAGCAGTACTTC
CASSPDRGSSYEQYF
>few|TRBV7-2|TRBJ1-5|.
TGTGCCAGCAGCTTCGGGAGCAATCAGCCCCAGCATTTT
CASSFGSNQPQHF
>.|TRBV6-4|TRBJ1-5|.
TGTGCCAGCAGTGACATCGGCGGGTTCCAGCCCCAGCATTTT
CASSDIGGFQPQHF
>.|TRBV28|TRBJ1-4|.
TGTGCCAGCAGTTACCCCAGGCCAGGGTATGAAAAACTGTTTTTT
CASSYPRPGYEKLFF
>.|TRBV6-5|TRBJ2-5|.
TGTGCCAGCAGTTACTCGACAGGCCAGTGGGAGACCCAGTACTTC
CASSYSTGQWETQYF
>.|TRBV28|TRBJ2-7|TRBD2
TGTGCCAGCAGTTCCACGGGAGGAATTTACGAGCAGTACTTC
CASSSTGGIYEQYF
>.|TRBV6-1|TRBJ2-6|.
TGTGCCAGCAGTGAATGGGTGGCACCCCCTGGGGCCAACGTCCTGACTTTC
CASSEWVAPPGANVLTF
>.|TRBV19|TRBJ2-5|.
TGTGCCAGTAGTATAGGGGTAGCAGAAGAGACCCAGTACTTC
CASSIGVAEETQYF
>.|TRBV18|TRBJ2-5|.
TGTGCCAGCTCCATCCGTGGGGGGCAAGAGACCCAGTACTTC
CASSIRGGQETQYF
>.|TRBV5-4|TRBJ2-5|.
TGTGCCAGCAGCTTGGGTAGGGGGGCCCAACAAGAGACCCAGTACTTC
CASSLGRGAQQETQYF
>.|TRBV7-8|TRBJ2-3|.
TGTGCCAGCACCATAAACCCTAGACTAGTTGTATATACGCAGTATTTT
CASTINPRLVVYTQYF
>.|TRBV10-2|TRBJ1-4|.
TGCGCCAGCAGTGAGCCGGCTTTAGGGAGGGAAAAACTGTTTTTT
CASSEPALGREKLFF
>.|TRBV7-9|TRBJ2-5|TRBD2
TGTGCCAGCAGCCGACTAGCGGGAGGTATCCAAGAGACCCAGTACTTC
CASSRLAGGIQETQYF
>.|TRBV28|TRBJ2-7|TRBD2
TGTGCCAGCAGTTTGAGTCTGGGCGGGGGTGGGATCTACGAGCAGTACTTC
CASSLSLGGGGIYEQYF
>.|TRBV5-1|TRBJ2-5|.
TGCGCCAGCAAGGGGGAAGAGACCCAGTACTTC
CASKGEETQYF
>once|TRBV28|TRBJ2-1|.
TGTGCCAGCAGTTTTTCAGGGACTCCTACCAATGAGCAGTTCTTC
CASSFSGTPTNEQFF
>few|TRBV5-1|TRBJ1-1|.
TGCGCCAGCTCCCCCGACATGGACACTGAAGCTTTCTTT
CASSPDMDTEAFF
>.|TRBV2|TRBJ2-5|TRBD2
TGTGCCAGCAGTCCAGCGGGGGGGGAGGAGACCCAGTACTTC
CASSPAGGEETQYF
>.|TRBV28|TRBJ1-2|TRBD1
TGTGCCAGCAGTTTACCTTGGACAGGGCATGGCTACACCTTC
CASSLPWTGHGYTF
>.|TRBV28|TRBJ2-7|TRBD2
TGTGCCAGCAGACCGGGACTAGCGGGTCCCTACGAGCAGTACTTC
CASRPGLAGPYEQYF
>.|TRBV5-4|TRBJ2-5|TRBD2
TGTGCCAGCAGCTTGCCAGCGGGAGGGGCACAGACCCAGTACTTC
CASSLPAGGAQTQYF
>.|TRBV28|TRBJ2-2|TRBD1
TGTGCCAGCAGTCCGACAGGGTTGATGAACACCGGGGAGCTGTTTTTT
CASSPTGLMNTGELFF